This TCR beta chain was profiled in a study of shared clonotypes between healthy human individuals. J lost 7 bases, V lost 3 bases, and 9 bases had no gene match. The germline V gene encodes CDR1 SGHRS and CDR2 YFSETQ. CDR3 length: 17 amino acids. Naive CD8 cells lacked CD45RO and underwent positive selection for CCR7, leaving out terminally differentiated effector memory CD45RA+ cells. Using immunoSEQ multiplex PCR, the repertoire was profiled, and TCRdb retains in-frame clones only, with some absent. The profile shows about 2.1 million clones, around 93% of them singletons. This TCR came from a man aged 18 to 29 in good health. Some clones in this sample may be carry-over from other donors' samples. Sequencing was carried out using naive CD8+ T cells from PBMCs. The chain has TRBV5-1 and TRBJ2-1, with 14 bases matching TRBD2. The CDR3 here is CASSWRGLAGEVNEQFF. The CDR3 region has the DNA TGCGCCAGCAGCTGGAGGGGACTAGCGGGAGAGGTGAATGAGCAGTTCTTC.